This T cell receptor (beta chain) was recorded in a study of T-cell memory formation after mild COVID-19. General study results and limits: Most CD4+ clones that shrank were in CM and EM, while CD8+ ones turned up in EMRA. Memory sampled before infection contained some responding clones, suggesting cross-reactive memory joined. Contracting clones, day 15 to 85, had balanced CD4/CD8, and later expanders favored CD4+.

The table lists this clonotype with a few counts. The antigen is not known. 5'RACE with constant-segment primers built TCRalpha and TCRbeta cDNA libraries with UMIs. One entry per CDR3 protein, called by TCRdb with MiXCR from the 5' RACE reads. Here the sample spans some 300,000 distinct CDR3 sequences, roughly 19% being singletons. CDR1 and CDR2 from the germline V gene are SGHRS and YFSETQ. The germline V and J ends were trimmed by 4 bases and 2 bases, with 10 bases remaining between them. The length of the CDR3 is 13 residues. The receptor comes from a man younger than 35 who had mild COVID-19 (a few samples of this study predate the infection). Cell type and time point are not known. Sequenced: PBMCs or a T cell subset sorted from them (not recorded which). The J gene is TRBJ2-7, the V gene TRBV5-1; tentatively, D is TRBD1 or TRBD2 (5 bases each). As DNA, the CDR3 is TGCGCCAGCAGCCGGGACGGTACCTACGAGCAGTACTTC. Translation gives CASSRDGTYEQYF.